A selection of T cell receptor beta chains follows, all from one sample in a study of cytomegalovirus exposure and HLA in healthy donors. Assay: immunoSEQ multiplex PCR; the TCRdb copy retains only in-frame clones and omits some. The sample includes about 130,000 clones, around 80% of them seen just once. The sequencing sample was made of PBMCs. These receptors all come from a woman in her twenties or thirties in good health and CMV-seronegative. CDR3s include the opening cysteine and the closing phenylalanine or tryptophan. A D gene is named only where the DNA matches it firmly. Not all rows give a size; the values are once, few, many and, for expanded clones, a class.

V gene: TRBV7-9
J gene: TRBJ2-5
clone size: once
CDR3 length: 14
D gene: -
CDR3 DNA: TGTGCCAGCAGCTTAATCGCGGGGAAAGAGACCCAGTACTTC
CDR3 protein: CASSLIAGKETQYF

V gene: TRBV11-3
J gene: TRBJ1-1
clone size: -
CDR3 length: 13
D gene: TRBD1
CDR3 DNA: TGTGCCAGCAGCATTACCGGGACAGGGAGGCCTTTCTTT
CDR3 protein: CASSITGTGRPFF

V gene: TRBV29-1
J gene: TRBJ1-2
clone size: -
CDR3 length: 13
D gene: -
CDR3 DNA: TGCAGCGTTGATTACGGAGTGGTAGATGGCTACACCTTC
CDR3 protein: CSVDYGVVDGYTF

V gene: TRBV6-5
J gene: TRBJ2-7
clone size: -
CDR3 length: 14
D gene: -
CDR3 DNA: TGTGCCAGCAGTTACACAGGAAGCTCCTACGAGCAGTACTTC
CDR3 protein: CASSYTGSSYEQYF

V gene: TRBV29-1
J gene: TRBJ1-1
clone size: -
CDR3 length: 14
D gene: -
CDR3 DNA: TGCAGCGTTCAGGTGGTGCAGGGGAACACTGAAGCTTTCTTT
CDR3 protein: CSVQVVQGNTEAFF

V gene: TRBV4-1
J gene: TRBJ2-1
clone size: -
CDR3 length: 17
D gene: TRBD1
CDR3 DNA: TGCGCCAGCAGCCAAGATAAGGGGACAGGGGACTACAATGAGCAGTTCTTC
CDR3 protein: CASSQDKGTGDYNEQFF

V gene: TRBV7-3
J gene: TRBJ1-2
clone size: few
CDR3 length: 13
D gene: -
CDR3 DNA: TGTGCCAGCAGCCCACAGACAGGCGGTGGCTACACCTTC
CDR3 protein: CASSPQTGGGYTF

V gene: TRBV6-5
J gene: TRBJ1-4
clone size: -
CDR3 length: 15
D gene: -
CDR3 DNA: TGTGCCAGCAGAAATACAGTTGCAACTAATGAAAAACTGTTTTTT
CDR3 protein: CASRNTVATNEKLFF

V gene: TRBV2
J gene: TRBJ1-2
clone size: -
CDR3 length: 14
D gene: TRBD1
CDR3 DNA: TGTGCCAGCAGTGAGTTGGGACAGGGGTATGGCTACACCTTC
CDR3 protein: CASSELGQGYGYTF

V gene: TRBV19
J gene: TRBJ2-3
clone size: -
CDR3 length: 16
D gene: TRBD1
CDR3 DNA: TGTGCCAGTAGTGTATACAATCCGGGACAGGGGGGTACGCAGTATTTT
CDR3 protein: CASSVYNPGQGGTQYF

V gene: TRBV7-9
J gene: TRBJ1-2
clone size: -
CDR3 length: 13
D gene: -
CDR3 DNA: TGTGCCAGCAGCTTAAGCACGGGGGGCGGCTACACCTTC
CDR3 protein: CASSLSTGGGYTF